The 5 T cell receptor beta chains given below trace back to one sample, sequenced in a study of blood T cell repertoires in COVID-19. Generated by immunoSEQ multiplex PCR, the TCRdb table keeps only in-frame clones and is missing some. Of roughly 180,000 clones in the sample, about four fifths were seen once. Input material: PBMCs or T cells enriched from blood (not recorded which). Receptors were obtained from a man between 60 and 70 years old who had recovered from COVID-19.

V and J are TRBV7-2 and TRBJ2-5, with 10 bases matching TRBD2. This CDR3 has 14 amino acids. From germline, CDR1 is SGHTA and CDR2 FQGNSA. J was trimmed by 7 bases and V by 5 bases; bases with no gene match: 7. CDR3 loop: CASSRGLAIMTQYF. In nucleotides, the CDR3 is TGTGCCAGCAGCCGGGGACTAGCGATCATGACCCAGTACTTC.

The chain links TRBV6-6 to TRBJ1-5; D unresolved. Germline assignment: CDR1 MNHNY and CDR2 SVGAGI (reference sequence). V was cut by 6 bases and J by 4 bases, with 19 bases left in between. This CDR3 region has 16 residues. The DNA of the CDR3 is TGTGCCAGCAGCCGCCGGAGCGGGGAGCGAAATCAGCCCCAGCATTTT. Translation: CASSRRSGERNQPQHF.

The chain is built from TRBV7-3 and TRBJ2-2; D ambiguous. The CDR3 spans 14 residues. The ends were cut back, 3 bases at V and 0 bases at J, with 5 bases in the middle. Looked up from germline, CDR1 is SGHTA and CDR2 is FQGTGA. The DNA for the CDR3 is TGTGCCAGCAGCTTTCTGTCGAACACCGGGGAGCTGTTTTTT. Its protein product is CASSFLSNTGELFF.

This clone occurred many times. The CDR3 sequence is CASSARPFSPSGEQYF. The CDR3, as DNA: TGTGCCAGCAGCGCCCGACCCTTCTCCCCATCAGGGGAGCAGTACTTC. The chain uses TRBV9 and TRBJ2-7, with D possibly matching TRBD1 (5 bases). The CDR3 sequence is 16 residues long. The germline V gene encodes CDR1 SGDLS and CDR2 YYNGEE. The V end was cut by 3 bases, the J end by 7 bases, with 23 bases between.

This sequence joins TRBV9 and TRBJ1-1; a possible D gene is TRBD1 (5 bases). CDR3 length: 14 amino acids. The germline V gene encodes CDR1 SGDLS and CDR2 YYNGEE. Trimming pared 2 bases from V and 0 bases from J, leaving 8 bases between. The CDR3 DNA follows: TGTGCCAGCAGCGTGGGGGGAATGAACACTGAAGCTTTCTTT. This sequence encodes CASSVGGMNTEAFF.